These T cell receptor beta chains were read from a single sample in a study of spatial heterogeneity in lung cancer. TCRdb recomputed calls from the 5' RACE reads with MiXCR, one row per CDR3 protein. Of roughly 23,000 distinct CDR3 sequences listed, over 4% are singletons. The source was lung tumor tissue, collected at surgery. The receptors originated from a male donor with early-stage non-small cell lung cancer. Both conserved end residues are part of each CDR3. D genes are given only for firm matches. The size of a clone is reported for some rows only, either as once, few or many, or as a class for expanded clones.

v_gene: TRBV28; j_gene: TRBJ1-1; d_gene: NA; abundance: few; CDR3aa: CASSRRAGIITEAFF; CDR3nt: TGTGCCAGCAGTCGTAGGGCAGGGATCATCACTGAAGCTTTCTTT
v_gene: TRBV5-1; j_gene: TRBJ2-3; d_gene: TRBD2; abundance: many; CDR3aa: CASSLTTSGTDTQYF; CDR3nt: TGCGCCAGCAGCTTGACGACTAGCGGCACAGATACGCAGTATTTT
v_gene: TRBV28; j_gene: TRBJ2-2; d_gene: NA; abundance: many; CDR3aa: CASSLLGVHTGELFF; CDR3nt: TGTGCCAGCAGTTTATTGGGGGTGCACACCGGGGAGCTGTTTTTT
v_gene: TRBV20-1; j_gene: TRBJ2-7; d_gene: TRBD1; abundance: many; CDR3aa: CSAQGVASSYEQYF; CDR3nt: TGCAGTGCCCAGGGGGTAGCGAGCTCCTACGAGCAGTACTTC
v_gene: TRBV29-1; j_gene: TRBJ1-2; d_gene: TRBD1; abundance: many; CDR3aa: CSVEGPQGGYGYTF; CDR3nt: TGCAGCGTTGAAGGCCCCCAGGGGGGCTATGGCTACACCTTC
v_gene: TRBV7-6; j_gene: TRBJ1-5; d_gene: NA; abundance: many; CDR3aa: CASSPQSGEPQHF; CDR3nt: TGTGCCAGCAGCCCCCAAAGCGGGGAGCCCCAGCATTTT
v_gene: TRBV7-9; j_gene: TRBJ2-1; d_gene: NA; abundance: many; CDR3aa: CASSLPGQLWDNEQFF; CDR3nt: TGTGCCAGCAGTTTACCGGGACAACTATGGGACAATGAGCAGTTCTTC
v_gene: TRBV4-3; j_gene: TRBJ2-2; d_gene: NA; abundance: many; CDR3aa: CASSRGGGLTGELFF; CDR3nt: TGCGCCAGCAGCCGAGGGGGTGGACTCACCGGGGAGCTGTTTTTT
v_gene: TRBV27; j_gene: TRBJ1-1; d_gene: NA; abundance: many; CDR3aa: CASSLSPGRRTEAFF; CDR3nt: TGTGCCAGCAGTTTATCCCCTGGTAGGAGAACTGAAGCTTTCTTT
v_gene: TRBV4-3; j_gene: TRBJ2-7; d_gene: NA; abundance: many; CDR3aa: CASSPVRGYEQYF; CDR3nt: TGCGCCAGCAGCCCTGTCCGTGGCTACGAGCAGTACTTC
v_gene: TRBV28; j_gene: TRBJ1-1; d_gene: NA; abundance: many; CDR3aa: CASSSRAPPEAFF; CDR3nt: TGTGCCAGCAGCAGCAGGGCCCCCCCTGAAGCTTTCTTT
v_gene: TRBV2; j_gene: TRBJ2-1; d_gene: NA; abundance: once; CDR3aa: CASGEYNEQFF; CDR3nt: TGTGCCAGCGGCGAGTACAATGAGCAGTTCTTC
v_gene: TRBV6-6; j_gene: TRBJ1-2; d_gene: NA; abundance: many; CDR3aa: CASAGLGYTF; CDR3nt: TGTGCCAGCGCAGGTCTTGGCTACACCTTC
v_gene: TRBV9; j_gene: TRBJ1-2; d_gene: NA; abundance: many; CDR3aa: CASSVTPTVDYGYTF; CDR3nt: TGTGCCAGCAGCGTTACCCCGACAGTTGACTATGGCTACACCTTC
v_gene: TRBV9; j_gene: TRBJ2-1; d_gene: NA; abundance: many; CDR3aa: CASSVRTGSYNEQFF; CDR3nt: TGTGCCAGCAGCGTAAGAACAGGGTCCTACAATGAGCAGTTCTTC
v_gene: TRBV14; j_gene: TRBJ1-3; d_gene: NA; abundance: few; CDR3aa: CASSQLADYSGNTIYF; CDR3nt: TGTGCCAGCAGCCAATTGGCCGACTACTCTGGAAACACCATATATTTT
v_gene: TRBV29-1; j_gene: TRBJ2-7; d_gene: TRBD2; abundance: many; CDR3aa: CSVRGLVSYEQYF; CDR3nt: TGCAGCGTTAGGGGACTAGTCTCCTACGAGCAGTACTTC
v_gene: TRBV7-2; j_gene: TRBJ2-6; d_gene: NA; abundance: many; CDR3aa: CASSALLSGANVLTF; CDR3nt: TGTGCCAGCAGCGCCCTTCTCTCTGGGGCCAACGTCCTGACTTTC
v_gene: TRBV2; j_gene: TRBJ2-2; d_gene: TRBD2; abundance: many; CDR3aa: CASSSGGYTGELFF; CDR3nt: TGTGCCAGCAGCTCGGGGGGGTACACCGGGGAGCTGTTTTTT
v_gene: TRBV28; j_gene: TRBJ2-7; d_gene: NA; abundance: many; CDR3aa: CASRLRGLSYEQYF; CDR3nt: TGTGCCAGCAGACTCCGGGGCCTTTCCTACGAGCAGTACTTC
v_gene: TRBV5-1; j_gene: TRBJ2-7; d_gene: NA; abundance: many; CDR3aa: CASSGGRSGARYEQYF; CDR3nt: TGCGCCAGCAGCGGGGGACGGTCCGGTGCGCGGTACGAGCAGTACTTC
v_gene: TRBV6-2/TRBV6-3; j_gene: TRBJ2-3; d_gene: NA; abundance: many; CDR3aa: CASSYGDKGGTDTQYF; CDR3nt: TGTGCCAGCAGTTACGGAGATAAGGGGGGCACAGATACGCAGTATTTT
v_gene: TRBV9; j_gene: TRBJ2-1; d_gene: TRBD2; abundance: many; CDR3aa: CASSVESGGSVNEQFF; CDR3nt: TGTGCCAGCAGCGTAGAAAGCGGGGGGTCCGTCAATGAGCAGTTCTTC
v_gene: TRBV5-1; j_gene: TRBJ2-1; d_gene: NA; abundance: many; CDR3aa: CASSLASVRANEQFF; CDR3nt: TGCGCCAGCAGCTTGGCCAGTGTCAGGGCCAATGAGCAGTTCTTC
v_gene: TRBV28; j_gene: TRBJ1-1; d_gene: NA; abundance: many; CDR3aa: CASRTPSGGGEAFF; CDR3nt: TGTGCCAGCAGGACCCCCTCGGGGGGGGGTGAAGCTTTCTTT
v_gene: TRBV12-3/TRBV12-4; j_gene: TRBJ1-4; d_gene: NA; abundance: few; CDR3aa: CASSPYPGRNEKLFF; CDR3nt: TGTGCCAGCAGCCCCTACCCGGGGCGTAATGAAAAACTGTTTTTT
v_gene: TRBV11-3; j_gene: TRBJ2-3; d_gene: NA; abundance: many; CDR3aa: CASSLGGGGEGTDTQYF; CDR3nt: TGTGCCAGCAGCTTAGGTGGAGGGGGAGAGGGCACAGATACGCAGTATTTT
v_gene: TRBV20-1; j_gene: TRBJ1-1; d_gene: NA; abundance: many; CDR3aa: CSAMDKRNTEAFF; CDR3nt: TGCAGTGCAATGGACAAAAGGAACACTGAAGCTTTCTTT
v_gene: TRBV20-1; j_gene: TRBJ1-5; d_gene: TRBD1; abundance: many; CDR3aa: CSARVGQGENQPQHF; CDR3nt: TGCAGTGCTAGAGTGGGACAGGGAGAAAATCAGCCCCAGCATTTT
v_gene: TRBV9; j_gene: TRBJ2-3; d_gene: NA; abundance: many; CDR3aa: CASSPTGRLYTDTQYF; CDR3nt: TGTGCCAGCAGCCCCACGGGACGGCTATACACAGATACGCAGTATTTT
v_gene: TRBV28; j_gene: TRBJ1-2; d_gene: TRBD1; abundance: many; CDR3aa: CASMGDSRGYTF; CDR3nt: TGTGCCAGCATGGGGGACAGTAGAGGCTACACCTTC
v_gene: TRBV3-1; j_gene: TRBJ1-5; d_gene: NA; abundance: many; CDR3aa: CARAGRKGNQPQHF; CDR3nt: TGTGCCAGGGCAGGGAGGAAGGGCAATCAGCCCCAGCATTTT
v_gene: TRBV20-1; j_gene: TRBJ2-1; d_gene: NA; abundance: many; CDR3aa: CSADPRRGYNEQFF; CDR3nt: TGCAGTGCTGATCCACGGAGGGGGTACAATGAGCAGTTCTTC
v_gene: TRBV7-9; j_gene: TRBJ1-1; d_gene: NA; abundance: medium-sized; CDR3aa: CASSLAPGQGEAFF; CDR3nt: TGTGCCAGCAGCTTAGCTCCGGGGCAGGGGGAAGCTTTCTTT
v_gene: TRBV11-2; j_gene: TRBJ1-1; d_gene: NA; abundance: NA; CDR3aa: CASSFAIDPEAFF; CDR3nt: TGTGCCAGCAGCTTCGCCATCGACCCTGAAGCTTTCTTT
v_gene: TRBV6-5; j_gene: TRBJ2-3; d_gene: TRBD2; abundance: many; CDR3aa: CASRRVLAGVTQYF; CDR3nt: TGTGCCAGCAGGAGGGTCCTAGCGGGAGTTACGCAGTATTTT
v_gene: TRBV9; j_gene: TRBJ2-5; d_gene: NA; abundance: NA; CDR3aa: CASSAETTQYF; CDR3nt: TGTGCCAGCAGCGCTGAGACGACCCAGTACTTC
v_gene: TRBV10-3; j_gene: TRBJ2-7; d_gene: NA; abundance: few; CDR3aa: CAISEKVRDEQYF; CDR3nt: TGTGCCATCAGTGAGAAGGTGAGGGACGAGCAGTACTTC
v_gene: TRBV6-2/TRBV6-3; j_gene: TRBJ2-3; d_gene: NA; abundance: many; CDR3aa: CASSRPSDTQYF; CDR3nt: TGTGCCAGCAGCCGTCCTTCAGATACGCAGTATTTT
v_gene: TRBV27; j_gene: TRBJ1-1; d_gene: TRBD1; abundance: many; CDR3aa: CASSLPQGKDEAFF; CDR3nt: TGTGCCAGCAGTTTACCACAGGGGAAGGATGAAGCTTTCTTT
v_gene: TRBV5-1; j_gene: TRBJ2-7; d_gene: TRBD2; abundance: many; CDR3aa: CASSLGSAGGFSISSYEQYF; CDR3nt: TGCGCCAGCAGCTTGGGGTCTGCGGGAGGCTTTTCCATCAGCTCCTACGAGCAGTACTTC
v_gene: TRBV20-1; j_gene: TRBJ1-5; d_gene: NA; abundance: many; CDR3aa: CSASPTGFNQPQHF; CDR3nt: TGCAGTGCTAGTCCGACAGGCTTTAATCAGCCCCAGCATTTT
v_gene: TRBV9; j_gene: TRBJ2-7; d_gene: TRBD2; abundance: many; CDR3aa: CASSVGLAGGREQYF; CDR3nt: TGTGCCAGCAGCGTAGGACTAGCGGGAGGAAGGGAGCAGTACTTC
v_gene: TRBV10-3; j_gene: TRBJ2-4; d_gene: NA; abundance: many; CDR3aa: CAISEGLAKNIQYF; CDR3nt: TGTGCCATCAGTGAAGGATTAGCCAAAAACATTCAGTACTTC
v_gene: TRBV28; j_gene: TRBJ2-5; d_gene: NA; abundance: many; CDR3aa: CAAGRGVKETQYF; CDR3nt: TGTGCCGCTGGGAGGGGGGTCAAAGAGACCCAGTACTTC
v_gene: TRBV28; j_gene: TRBJ2-7; d_gene: TRBD2; abundance: medium-sized; CDR3aa: CASSEGGGRWYEQYF; CDR3nt: TGTGCCAGCAGTGAGGGTGGCGGGAGATGGTACGAGCAGTACTTC
v_gene: TRBV11-2; j_gene: TRBJ1-3; d_gene: TRBD1; abundance: many; CDR3aa: CASSLALGTGGRNTIYF; CDR3nt: TGTGCCAGCAGCTTAGCCTTAGGGACAGGGGGCCGGAACACCATATATTTT
v_gene: TRBV27; j_gene: TRBJ1-2; d_gene: NA; abundance: many; CDR3aa: CASSSNTFGYGYTF; CDR3nt: TGTGCCAGCAGCTCTAATACGTTTGGCTATGGCTACACCTTC
v_gene: TRBV4-3; j_gene: TRBJ2-2; d_gene: NA; abundance: many; CDR3aa: CASSQAPTLANTGELFF; CDR3nt: TGCGCCAGCAGCCAAGCCCCAACACTCGCGAACACCGGGGAGCTGTTTTTT
v_gene: TRBV6-6; j_gene: TRBJ2-2; d_gene: TRBD2; abundance: NA; CDR3aa: CASSYNLGLAGAGELFF; CDR3nt: TGTGCCAGCAGTTACAACCTGGGACTAGCGGGCGCCGGGGAGCTGTTTTTT
v_gene: TRBV28; j_gene: TRBJ2-1; d_gene: TRBD2; abundance: NA; CDR3aa: CASSYLAGARNEQFF; CDR3nt: TGTGCCAGCAGCTACCTAGCGGGAGCGCGTAATGAGCAGTTCTTC
v_gene: TRBV10-3; j_gene: TRBJ2-3; d_gene: TRBD2; abundance: many; CDR3aa: CAINPAGGSTDTQYF; CDR3nt: TGTGCCATCAATCCAGCGGGGGGGAGCACAGATACGCAGTATTTT
v_gene: TRBV4-1; j_gene: TRBJ2-1; d_gene: NA; abundance: many; CDR3aa: CASSLRGAIAFNEQFF; CDR3nt: TGCGCCAGCAGCCTTCGGGGGGCGATAGCGTTTAATGAGCAGTTCTTC
v_gene: TRBV9; j_gene: TRBJ2-7; d_gene: TRBD2; abundance: few; CDR3aa: CASSPTSGSPYEQYF; CDR3nt: TGTGCCAGCAGCCCGACTAGCGGGAGTCCCTACGAGCAGTACTTC